These 2 T cell receptor beta chains came from one sample sequenced in a study of cytomegalovirus exposure and HLA in healthy donors. Vbeta (60) and Jbeta (13) primers were used in the PCR. TCRdb keeps only in-frame clones here, not all; method: immunoSEQ multiplex PCR. The profile shows some 150,000 clones, about 64% of them singletons. Sequenced material: PBMCs. These receptors were taken from a woman aged 30 to 39 in good health and CMV-seropositive.

V gene TRBV5-1 combines with J gene TRBJ1-3; D gene uncertain. V lost 3 bases and J 0 bases, leaving 10 bases between the germline ends. From germline, CDR1 is SGHRS and CDR2 YFSETQ. The CDR3 sequence is 15 residues long. This CDR3 reads CASSSTYSSGNTIYF. CDR3 bases: TGCGCCAGCAGCTCCACCTATAGCTCTGGAAACACCATATATTTT.

V is TRBV18 and J is TRBJ2-7; the D gene is possibly TRBD2 (5 bases). The CDR3 extends over 15 amino acids. The germline gives CDR1 KGHSH, CDR2 LQKENI. V gave up 3 bases and J gave up 1 base, with 13 bases separating them. The CDR3 nucleotides are TGTGCCAGCTCACCCCCTGAGGGCCATTCCTACGAGCAGTACTTC. This sequence encodes CASSPPEGHSYEQYF.